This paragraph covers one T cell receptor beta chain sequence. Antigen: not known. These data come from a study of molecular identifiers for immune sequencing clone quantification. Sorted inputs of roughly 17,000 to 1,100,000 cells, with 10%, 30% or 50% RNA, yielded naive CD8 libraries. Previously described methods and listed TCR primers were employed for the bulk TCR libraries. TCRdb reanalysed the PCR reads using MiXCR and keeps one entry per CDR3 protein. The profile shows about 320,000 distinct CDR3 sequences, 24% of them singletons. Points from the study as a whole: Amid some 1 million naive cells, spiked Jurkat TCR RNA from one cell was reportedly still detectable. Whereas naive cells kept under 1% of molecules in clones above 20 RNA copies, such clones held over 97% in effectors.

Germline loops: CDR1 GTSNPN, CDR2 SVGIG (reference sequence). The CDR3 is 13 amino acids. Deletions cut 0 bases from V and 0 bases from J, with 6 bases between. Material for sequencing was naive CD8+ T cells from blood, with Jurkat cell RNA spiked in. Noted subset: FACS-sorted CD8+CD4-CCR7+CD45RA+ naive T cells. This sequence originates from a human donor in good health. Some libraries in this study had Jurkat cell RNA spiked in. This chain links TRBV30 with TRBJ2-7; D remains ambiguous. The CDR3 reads CAWSVSSSYEQYF. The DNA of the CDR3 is TGTGCCTGGAGTGTTAGCAGCTCCTACGAGCAGTACTTC.